The T cell receptor beta chain under discussion was sequenced for a study of cytomegalovirus exposure and HLA in healthy donors. The CDR3 contains 16 residues. Trimming at V came to 2 bases and at J to 5 bases, leaving 9 bases not matched to a gene. CDR1 and CDR2 (germline): GTSNPN, SVGIG (reference sequence). PCR involved 60 Vbeta and 13 Jbeta primers. Measured with immunoSEQ multiplex PCR; TCRdb has only the in-frame clones, and not every one. The sample includes approximately 110,000 clones, less than 90% seen only once; the top ten take about 0.25%. The sequenced sample was PBMCs. This sequence originates from a man aged 45-65 years in good health and CMV-seronegative. The chain couples TRBV30 to TRBJ1-2, with 12 bases identical to TRBD1. The CDR3 is CAWSRTGTGGWYGYTF. For the CDR3, the DNA is TGTGCCTGGAGTCGGACCGGGACAGGGGGCTGGTATGGCTACACCTTC.